These 28 T cell receptor beta chains originate from one sample sequenced in a study of response to subunit inactivated influenza vaccine. TCRdb re-called the RT-PCR reads through MiXCR, storing one row per CDR3 protein. Of around 710,000 distinct CDR3 sequences in the sample, more than 11% were seen once. Sequenced here: PBMCs from blood, sampled less than 15 days before vaccination. Receptors were obtained from a man in his forties or fifties who received an inactivated influenza vaccine.

This clonotype was seen only a few times. The rearrangement joins TRBV30 to TRBJ2-6; 7 bases match TRBD1. The V gene's germline CDR1 is GTSNPN and CDR2 SVGIG (reference sequence). After removal of 1 base from V and 2 bases from J, the junction contained 5 bases not matched to a gene. This CDR3 spans 16 amino acids. The CDR3 region has the DNA TGTGCCTGGAGTGGATACCAGGGGGCTGGGGCCAACGTCCTGACTTTC. As protein: CAWSGYQGAGANVLTF.

The V and J genes are TRBV7-2 and TRBJ2-3, with a possible D match to TRBD2 (5 bases). Deletions cut 3 bases from V and 6 bases from J, with 10 bases between. There are 13 residues in the CDR3. Germline V gives CDR1 SGHTA, CDR2 FQGNSA. This CDR3 reads CASSFGRRDTQYF. Written as DNA, the CDR3 is TGTGCCAGCAGCTTTGGGAGAAGGGATACGCAGTATTTT.

The J gene is TRBJ1-5, the V gene TRBV27; no clear D gene. The CDR3 contains 19 residues. V gave up 5 bases and J gave up 5 bases, with 28 bases separating them. CDR1 is MNHEY and CDR2 is SMNVEV in the germline V gene (reference sequence). CDR3 region: CASSRSVSWRDGWHQPQHF. Here the CDR3 DNA reads TGTGCCAGCAGTCGCTCGGTTAGCTGGAGGGATGGGTGGCATCAGCCCCAGCATTTT.

At least ten counts were recorded for this clonotype. V gene TRBV12-3 or TRBV12-4 combines with J gene TRBJ2-2; TRBD1 is a possible D gene (5 bases). There are 13 residues in the CDR3. Trimming took 6 bases from V and 7 from J, leaving 12 bases between them. In DNA, the CDR3 is TGTGCCAGCAGAATTGTGGGGCACGGGGAGCTGTTTTTT. Amino acids: CASRIVGHGELFF.

The chain carries TRBV24-1 and TRBJ2-1; TRBD1 aligns across 9 bases. V shed 6 bases, J shed 2 bases, and the junction held 4 bases outside the gene matches. Germline CDR1 reads KGHDR; CDR2 reads SFDVKD. CDR3 length: 15 amino acids. As DNA, the CDR3 is TGTGCCACCAGTTGGGGGACAGGGACCTACAATGAGCAGTTCTTC. This gives the protein CATSWGTGTYNEQFF.

This clonotype was detected a few times. The chain employs TRBV5-6 and TRBJ2-3, with D uncertain. The CDR3 runs to 15 residues. Looked up from germline, CDR1 is SGHDT and CDR2 is YYEEEE. Trimming removed 0 bases from V and 1 base from J, with 9 bases in between. The DNA of the CDR3 is TGTGCCAGCAGCTTGGGGCAAATGGGCACAGATACGCAGTATTTT. Encoded protein: CASSLGQMGTDTQYF.

The chain carries TRBV9 and TRBJ1-1; D is possibly TRBD1 (5 bases). The germline V gene has CDR1 SGDLS and CDR2 YYNGEE. V gave up 4 bases and J gave up 5 bases, with 18 bases separating them. This CDR3 has 15 amino acids. The CDR3 loop reads CASSPRPGPGTEAFF. CDR3 in DNA: TGTGCCAGCAGCCCCAGACCAGGGCCGGGAACTGAAGCTTTCTTT.

V usage is TRBV19 and J usage is TRBJ1-3; D not certain. This CDR3 has 13 residues. From germline, CDR1 is LNHDA and CDR2 SQIVND (reference sequence). V lost 7 bases and J lost 2, with 9 bases in between. The chain's CDR3 is CASMSTTGNTIYF. As DNA, the CDR3 is TGTGCCAGTATGTCGACGACTGGAAACACCATATATTTT. Full variable domain (rest looked up from reference TRBV19 and TRBJ1-3): DGGITQSPKYLFRKEGQNVTLSCEQNLNHDAMYWYRQDPGQGLRLIYYSQIVNDFQKGDIAEGYSVSREKKESFPLTVTSAQKNPTAFYLCASMSTTGNTIYFGEGSWLTVV.

At least ten counts were recorded for this clonotype. V gene TRBV4-3 combines with J gene TRBJ2-3; TRBD2 matches at 16 bases. Per the germline V gene, CDR1 is LGHNA and CDR2 is YSLEER. This CDR3 spans 17 amino acids. The trim removed 0 bases at V and 4 bases at J, leaving 1 base unmatched. The chain's CDR3 is CASSQEGLAGGPDTQYF. As DNA, the CDR3 is TGCGCCAGCAGCCAAGAGGGACTAGCGGGGGGGCCAGATACGCAGTATTTT.

The sample holds a few counts of this clonotype. The V call is TRBV5-6, the J call TRBJ2-7; D gene uncertain. Germline-derived CDR1 and CDR2 are SGHDT and YYEEEE. The V gene lost 4 bases and the J gene lost 0 bases, with 11 bases spanning the gap. This CDR3 region has 14 residues. DNA of the CDR3: TGTGCCAGCAGCGGATACCGAAGCTCCTACGAGCAGTACTTC. Protein product: CASSGYRSSYEQYF.

The V gene is TRBV28, the J gene TRBJ1-2; 7 bases are a match to TRBD1. Germline CDR1 MDHEN, CDR2 SYDVKM. The CDR3 is 15 amino acids. Germline trimming cut 6 bases from V and 3 bases from J; bases unmatched to any gene: 10. In DNA, the CDR3 is TGTGCCAGCAGCACCAGACAGGGTGCTCACTATGGCTACACCTTC. Translation: CASSTRQGAHYGYTF.

This clonotype was detected a few times. The chain couples TRBV15 to TRBJ1-5; TRBD1 is a possible D gene (6 bases). V lost 1 base and J lost 0, with 7 bases in between. The CDR3 contains 15 residues. Germline V gene lookup returns CDR1 LNHNV and CDR2 YYDKDF (reference sequence). This chain's CDR3 is CATSRGTVSNQPQHF. As DNA, the CDR3 is TGTGCCACCAGCAGAGGGACAGTTAGCAATCAGCCCCAGCATTTT.

At least ten counts were recorded for this clonotype. The V and J genes are TRBV20-1 and TRBJ2-1; 7 bases agree with TRBD1. The CDR3 loop spans 13 amino acids. Germline V gene sequence: CDR1 DFQATT, CDR2 SNEGSKA (reference sequence). Trimming took 5 bases from V and 4 from J; bases not matched to a gene: 5. CDR3: CSAPGQVYNEQFF. CDR3 coding DNA: TGCAGTGCTCCCGGACAGGTTTACAATGAGCAGTTCTTC.

This clonotype showed up just a few times. This chain links TRBV5-1 with TRBJ2-7, with TRBD2 as a possible D gene (5 bases). The V gene lost 0 bases and the J gene lost 3 bases, with 7 bases spanning the gap. CDR3 length equals 13 residues. CDR1 and CDR2 from the germline V gene are SGHRS and YFSETQ. CDR3 loop: CASSLGEYYEQYF. The CDR3 DNA is TGCGCCAGCAGCTTGGGGGAGTACTACGAGCAGTACTTC.

This clonotype was counted between two and nine times. The V call is TRBV10-3, the J call TRBJ2-3; a possible D gene is TRBD2 (6 bases). The CDR3 contains 15 residues. The ends were cut back, 2 bases at V and 8 bases at J, with 17 bases in the middle. The V gene's germline CDR1 is ENHRY and CDR2 SYGVKD. This CDR3 is CAISEAGRGPRTQYF. DNA for the CDR3: TGTGCCATCAGTGAGGCGGGACGGGGACCCCGTACGCAGTATTTT.

This clonotype was counted at least ten times. The rearrangement joins TRBV4-1 to TRBJ1-1, with 8 bases fitting TRBD1. In germline, CDR1 is MGHRA, CDR2 YSYEKL. The CDR3 has 15 amino acids. V was pared by 3 bases and J by 0 bases, with 3 bases of the junction left unmatched. The CDR3 protein is CASSQTRGLNTEAFF. The CDR3 bases are TGCGCCAGCAGCCAGACCAGGGGGCTGAACACTGAAGCTTTCTTT.

This clonotype was counted between two and nine times. CDR3 in amino acids: CASSFGGVYTF. The DNA of the CDR3 is TGTGCCAGCAGTTTTGGGGGGGTCTACACCTTC. This sequence joins TRBV27 and TRBJ1-2, with D tentatively TRBD1 (5 bases). CDR3 length equals 11 residues. Trimming shortened V by 3 bases and J by 10 bases, and 9 bases separated the two germline ends. Germline lookup yields CDR1 MNHEY and CDR2 SMNVEV (reference sequence).

This clonotype came up a few times. This rearrangement joins TRBV5-1 to TRBJ1-5; D remains ambiguous. Germline V gene sequence: CDR1 SGHRS, CDR2 YFSETQ. This CDR3 contains 15 residues. V dropped 5 bases and J dropped 2 bases, with 14 bases sitting between them. The CDR3 DNA is TGCGCCAGCAGACTTAGCTACGAGGGCAATCAGCCCCAGCATTTT. The encoded protein is CASRLSYEGNQPQHF.

CDR3 bases: TGTGCCAGCAGTTCCGGGGGGCGAGAGACCCAGTACTTC. This encodes CASSSGGRETQYF. The V and J genes are TRBV12-3 or TRBV12-4 and TRBJ2-5; weak D call: TRBD2 (7 bases). CDR3 size: 13 residues. Trimming took off 4 bases at V and 4 bases at J, with 10 bases between the two ends.

This chain uses TRBV5-1 with TRBJ2-3, with a weak D call TRBD1 (6 bases). The CDR3 covers 16 residues. V was shortened by 5 bases and J by 1 base, with 17 bases between the two germline ends. Germline V gene data show CDR1 as SGHRS and CDR2 as YFSETQ. This CDR3 is CASRREGGRGTDTQYF. The DNA for the CDR3 is TGCGCCAGCAGACGGGAAGGGGGAAGGGGCACAGATACGCAGTATTTT.

Only a few counts were recorded for this clonotype. The rearrangement links TRBV7-9 to TRBJ2-6; the D gene is possibly TRBD2 (5 bases). V gave up 4 bases and J gave up 0 bases, with 13 bases separating them. The CDR3 runs to 17 residues. Germline assignment: CDR1 SEHNR and CDR2 FQNEAQ (reference sequence). The CDR3 nucleotides read TGTGCCAGCAGCTACCCAGTAGGACTCTCTGGGGCCAACGTCCTGACTTTC. It codes for CASSYPVGLSGANVLTF.

This sequence joins TRBV4-3 and TRBJ1-1; D gene uncertain. Trimming pared 0 bases from V and 1 base from J, leaving 9 bases between. CDR1 is LGHNA and CDR2 is YSLEER in the germline V gene. The CDR3 totals 15 residues. The CDR3 sequence: CASSQDVGRNTEAFF. The CDR3, as DNA: TGCGCCAGCAGCCAAGACGTAGGGAGGAACACTGAAGCTTTCTTT.

In its sample, this clonotype was seen a few times. CDR3 loop: CASSQAPAEGTQYF. The CDR3 DNA reads TGTGCCAGCAGCCAAGCCCCCGCGGAAGGGACCCAGTACTTC. The chain has TRBV3-1 and TRBJ2-5, with D hard to call. CDR3 length: 14 amino acids. The ends were cut back, 1 base at V and 7 bases at J, with 13 bases in the middle. Germline V gene sequence: CDR1 LGHDT, CDR2 YNNKEL (reference sequence).

This rearrangement joins TRBV2 to TRBJ1-5; tentative D call: TRBD1 (5 bases). The germline V and J ends were trimmed by 4 bases and 6 bases, with 10 bases remaining between them. The germline V gene encodes CDR1 SNHLY and CDR2 FYNNEI. The CDR3 contains 13 residues. DNA of the CDR3: TGTGCCAGCAGTGTCGATAGGGGTCAGCCCCAGCATTTT. Translated, it gives CASSVDRGQPQHF.

This clonotype appeared a few times. The genes are TRBV7-2 and TRBJ1-1; D not resolved. V lost 5 bases, J lost 4 bases, and 14 bases lay in between. Germline CDR1 and CDR2: SGHTA and FQGNSA. The length of the CDR3 is 14 residues. CDR3 amino acids: CASSPHPEGTEAFF. DNA of the CDR3: TGTGCCAGCAGCCCCCACCCGGAGGGCACTGAAGCTTTCTTT.

This clonotype was seen a few times. The J gene is TRBJ1-3, the V gene TRBV12-3 or TRBV12-4; unclear D gene. The CDR3 runs 14 residues. V lost 7 bases, J lost 4 bases, and 14 bases lay in between. For the CDR3, the DNA is TGTGCCAGCAAACCTGGCAACTTCGGAAACACCATATATTTT. Translation gives CASKPGNFGNTIYF.

V gene TRBV5-4 combines with J gene TRBJ2-1, with 8 bases aligning to TRBD2. V gave up 0 bases and J gave up 0 bases; unmatched junction bases: 5. The CDR3 is 17 residues long. Germline assignment: CDR1 SGHNT and CDR2 YYREEE (reference sequence). The CDR3 coding sequence is TGTGCCAGCAGCTTGGTTTTGCGGGGGGTCTCCTACAATGAGCAGTTCTTC. It translates to CASSLVLRGVSYNEQFF.

The V call is TRBV12-3 or TRBV12-4, the J call TRBJ2-1, with 7 bases aligning to TRBD2. The CDR3 extends over 15 amino acids. Trimming at V came to 1 base and at J to 6 bases, leaving 6 bases not matched to a gene. CDR3 residues: CASSLEVLALNEQFF. The CDR3, as DNA: TGTGCCAGCAGTTTAGAGGTACTAGCGCTCAATGAGCAGTTCTTC.